A selection of T cell receptor beta chains follows, all from one sample in a study of patients and donors after allogeneic stem cell transplantation. A single record per CDR3 protein comes from TCRdb applying MiXCR to the RT-PCR reads. The sample has over 150,000 distinct CDR3 sequences, 41% seen once. Sequencing was performed on blood, either unsorted or a sorted T cell fraction (not recorded which). All receptors derive from a human donor who was either an allogeneic HSCT recipient or a stem cell or donor lymphocyte infusion donor (not recorded which). It is not recorded whose cells these are; they may come from a transplant donor. CDR3s include the opening cysteine and the closing phenylalanine or tryptophan. A D gene is named only where the DNA matches it firmly. Clone size is not always given. Where it is, it says once, few, many or a class for expanded clones.

CDR3,DNA,V,size,J,D
CASMGLSNEAFF,TGTGCCAGCATGGGCTTATCGAATGAAGCTTTCTTT,TRBV9,.,TRBJ1-1,.
CASSYSNRGASNEKLFF,TGTGCCAGCAGTTACTCGAATAGGGGGGCCTCCAATGAAAAACTGTTTTTT,TRBV6-5,.,TRBJ1-4,.
CASSHGGMGTGYTF,TGTGCCAGCAGCCACGGGGGAATGGGGACTGGCTACACCTTC,TRBV5-6,.,TRBJ1-2,.
CATSRVGQPQHF,TGTGCCACCAGCAGAGTGGGTCAGCCCCAGCATTTT,TRBV15,.,TRBJ1-5,.
CASSQGTVSNQPQHF,TGCGCCAGCAGCCAGGGGACAGTTAGCAATCAGCCCCAGCATTTT,TRBV4-3,.,TRBJ1-5,TRBD1
CASSLRGSNYGYTF,TGTGCCAGCAGCTTAAGGGGTTCTAACTATGGCTACACCTTC,TRBV7-2,few,TRBJ1-2,.
CASSPTVSVRGGNEQFF,TGTGCCAGCTCACCAACGGTCTCCGTACGAGGCGGCAATGAGCAGTTCTTC,TRBV18,.,TRBJ2-1,.
CASSSLRQETPEAFF,TGTGCCAGCAGTTCACTCCGACAGGAAACCCCTGAAGCTTTCTTT,TRBV6-5,.,TRBJ1-1,.
CATSSYSYEQYF,TGTGCCACCAGCAGCTACAGCTACGAGCAGTACTTC,TRBV15,.,TRBJ2-7,.
CASSLIPRQGRRDGYTF,TGCGCCAGCAGCTTGATCCCCAGACAGGGGAGGAGAGACGGCTACACCTTC,TRBV5-1,few,TRBJ1-2,TRBD1
CASSGAGGTSTDTQYF,TGTGCCAGCAGCGGAGCGGGGGGGACTAGCACAGATACGCAGTATTTT,TRBV2,once,TRBJ2-3,TRBD2
CASCWDSNTEAFF,TGTGCCAGCTGTTGGGACAGCAACACTGAAGCTTTCTTT,TRBV7-9,.,TRBJ1-1,TRBD1
CASSPRTESSYNSPLHF,TGCGCCAGCAGCCCGAGGACGGAAAGCTCCTATAATTCACCCCTCCACTTT,TRBV5-1,.,TRBJ1-6,.
CASTRRGMDEAFF,TGTGCCAGTACCCGGAGGGGGATGGATGAAGCTTTCTTT,TRBV19,few,TRBJ1-1,.
CAISSTPFGGILYEQYF,TGTGCCATCAGTTCCACACCCTTTGGGGGAATTCTCTACGAGCAGTACTTC,TRBV10-3,few,TRBJ2-7,.
CASSFGREGVEQFF,TGTGCCAGCAGCTTTGGGCGGGAGGGCGTTGAGCAGTTCTTC,TRBV7-3,.,TRBJ2-1,TRBD2
CASSFFQGGYEQYF,TGTGCCAGCAGTTTCTTTCAGGGGGGCTACGAGCAGTACTTC,TRBV27,.,TRBJ2-7,.
CASSKEKQRNSPLHF,TGTGCCAGCAGCAAAGAGAAACAGCGGAATTCACCCCTCCACTTT,TRBV21-1,few,TRBJ1-6,.
CASSRQGKAFF,TGTGCCAGCAGTCGTCAGGGGAAAGCTTTCTTT,TRBV12-3/TRBV12-4,.,TRBJ1-1,.
CASSYSKGNTEAFF,TGTGCCAGCAGTTACTCGAAGGGGAACACTGAAGCTTTCTTT,TRBV6-6,once,TRBJ1-1,.
CSARDVLLAAYEQYF,TGCAGTGCTAGAGATGTGTTACTAGCGGCCTACGAGCAGTACTTC,TRBV20-1,.,TRBJ2-7,TRBD2
CASSSPGAPNTEAFF,TGTGCCAGCAGCTCCCCCGGGGCACCGAACACTGAAGCTTTCTTT,TRBV7-2,.,TRBJ1-1,.
CASSLAPSPLHF,TGTGCCAGCAGCTTAGCGCCTTCACCCCTCCACTTT,TRBV7-2,few,TRBJ1-6,.
CSAWGIRMNTEAFF,TGCAGTGCTTGGGGGATACGGATGAACACTGAAGCTTTCTTT,TRBV20-1,.,TRBJ1-1,.
CASSVAISGTDTQYF,TGTGCCAGCAGCGTAGCTATTAGCGGGACAGATACGCAGTATTTT,TRBV9,.,TRBJ2-3,TRBD2
CASSQRGTYFNYGYTF,TGTGCCAGCAGCCAAAGGGGTACTTACTTTAACTATGGCTACACCTTC,TRBV27,.,TRBJ1-2,.
CASSPAPGELFF,TGTGCCAGCAGCCCCGCCCCCGGGGAGCTGTTTTTT,TRBV14,once,TRBJ2-2,.
CASSFTSGHNEQFF,TGTGCCAGCAGCTTCACTAGCGGCCACAATGAGCAGTTCTTC,TRBV7-9,few,TRBJ2-1,TRBD2
CSAQDMSSGNTIYF,TGCAGTGCTCAGGACATGAGCTCTGGAAACACCATATATTTT,TRBV20-1,few,TRBJ1-3,.
CASSWGQYTGELFF,TGTGCCAGCAGCTGGGGACAGTACACCGGGGAGCTGTTTTTT,TRBV7-9,.,TRBJ2-2,TRBD1
CASTPLIIFQWNTEAFF,TGTGCCAGCACCCCACTCATCATATTTCAATGGAACACTGAAGCTTTCTTT,TRBV7-9,.,TRBJ1-1,.
CASTSGTGVVYGYTF,TGTGCCAGTACCTCCGGGACAGGAGTCGTCTATGGCTACACCTTC,TRBV12-3/TRBV12-4,.,TRBJ1-2,TRBD1
CASSPRWVNTEAFF,TGTGCCAGCAGTCCACGTTGGGTGAACACTGAAGCTTTCTTT,TRBV27,few,TRBJ1-1,.
CASSLPTEGSPLHF,TGTGCCAGCAGCTTACCGACAGAGGGTTCACCCCTCCACTTT,TRBV13,.,TRBJ1-6,.
CASSSGRVSNQPQHF,TGTGCCAGCAGCTCGGGCAGGGTTAGCAATCAGCCCCAGCATTTT,TRBV7-8,.,TRBJ1-5,.
CASMRGSGTGELFF,TGTGCCAGCATGCGAGGTAGCGGCACCGGGGAGCTGTTTTTT,TRBV2,.,TRBJ2-2,.
CASSLDSGTGYGYTF,TGTGCCAGCAGCTTAGATTCCGGGACAGGGTACGGCTACACCTTC,TRBV7-6,few,TRBJ1-2,TRBD1
CASSQDLNRGGFQHF,TGCGCCAGCAGCCAAGATCTGAACAGGGGGGGATTTCAGCATTTT,TRBV4-1,.,TRBJ1-5,TRBD1
CASSQGTGGKGRQPQHF,TGTGCCAGCTCACAAGGGACAGGGGGCAAGGGTCGTCAGCCCCAGCATTTT,TRBV18,few,TRBJ1-5,TRBD1
CAGSYVQGLAGVHEQFF,TGTGCCGGCAGTTATGTCCAGGGACTAGCGGGAGTCCATGAGCAGTTCTTC,TRBV6-5,.,TRBJ2-1,TRBD2
CSVVDSKRTQYF,TGCAGCGTTGTAGATTCCAAGAGAACCCAGTACTTC,TRBV29-1,.,TRBJ2-5,.
CASSFATTRGTEAFF,TGTGCCAGCAGCTTCGCGACCACACGCGGCACTGAAGCTTTCTTT,TRBV7-2,.,TRBJ1-1,.
CASSLGLAGIDEQFF,TGCGCCAGCAGCTTGGGGCTAGCGGGAATAGATGAGCAGTTCTTC,TRBV5-1,.,TRBJ2-1,TRBD2
CASSSIETSYEQYF,TGTGCCAGCAGTTCGATCGAGACCTCCTACGAGCAGTACTTC,TRBV6-2/TRBV6-3,.,TRBJ2-7,.
CASSPGTGYTGELFF,TGTGCCAGCAGCCCCGGGACAGGGTACACCGGGGAGCTGTTTTTT,TRBV12-3/TRBV12-4,few,TRBJ2-2,TRBD1
CASRARDRGYEQYF,TGTGCCAGCAGGGCCCGGGACAGGGGCTACGAGCAGTACTTC,TRBV28,.,TRBJ2-7,TRBD1
CASSVEAGGSTDTQYF,TGTGCCAGCAGCGTAGAGGCGGGAGGAAGCACAGATACGCAGTATTTT,TRBV9,.,TRBJ2-3,TRBD2